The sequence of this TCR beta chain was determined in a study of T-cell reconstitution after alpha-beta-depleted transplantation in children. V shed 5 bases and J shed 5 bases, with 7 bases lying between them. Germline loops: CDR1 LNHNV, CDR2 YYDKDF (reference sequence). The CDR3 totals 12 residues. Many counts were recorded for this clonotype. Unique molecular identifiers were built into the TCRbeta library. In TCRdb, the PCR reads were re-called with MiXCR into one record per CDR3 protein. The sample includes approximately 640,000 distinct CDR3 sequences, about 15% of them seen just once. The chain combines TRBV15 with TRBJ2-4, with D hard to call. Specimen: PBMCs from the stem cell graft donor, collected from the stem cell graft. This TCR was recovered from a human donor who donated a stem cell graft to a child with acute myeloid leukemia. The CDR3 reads CATSPQQNIQYF. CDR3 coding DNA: TGTGCCACCAGCCCGCAACAAAACATTCAGTACTTC.